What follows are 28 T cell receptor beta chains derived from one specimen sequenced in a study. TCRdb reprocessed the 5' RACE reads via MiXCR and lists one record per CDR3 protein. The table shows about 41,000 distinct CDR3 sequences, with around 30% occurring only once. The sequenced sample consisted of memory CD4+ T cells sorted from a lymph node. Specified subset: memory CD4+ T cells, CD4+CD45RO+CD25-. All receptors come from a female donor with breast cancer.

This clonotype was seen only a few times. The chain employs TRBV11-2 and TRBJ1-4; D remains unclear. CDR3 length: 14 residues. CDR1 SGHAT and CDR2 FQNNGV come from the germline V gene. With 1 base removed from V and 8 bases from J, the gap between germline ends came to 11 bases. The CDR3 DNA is TGTGCCAGCAGCTTAGCGGTCAGAAGGGAAAAACTGTTTTTT. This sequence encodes CASSLAVRREKLFF.

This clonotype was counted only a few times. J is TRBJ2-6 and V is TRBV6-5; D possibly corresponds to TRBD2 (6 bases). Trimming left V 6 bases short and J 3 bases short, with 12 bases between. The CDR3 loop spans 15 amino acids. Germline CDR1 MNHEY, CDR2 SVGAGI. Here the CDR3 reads CASSSGGFGANVLTF. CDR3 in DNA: TGTGCCAGCAGCTCTGGGGGGTTTGGGGCCAACGTCCTGACTTTC.

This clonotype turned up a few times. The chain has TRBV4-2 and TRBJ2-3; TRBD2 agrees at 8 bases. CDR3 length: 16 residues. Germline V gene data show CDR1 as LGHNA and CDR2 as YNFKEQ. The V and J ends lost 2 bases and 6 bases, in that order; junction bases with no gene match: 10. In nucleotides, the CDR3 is TGTGCCAGCAGCCAAACCGAGGTGGCGGGAGGCGATACGCAGTATTTT. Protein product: CASSQTEVAGGDTQYF.

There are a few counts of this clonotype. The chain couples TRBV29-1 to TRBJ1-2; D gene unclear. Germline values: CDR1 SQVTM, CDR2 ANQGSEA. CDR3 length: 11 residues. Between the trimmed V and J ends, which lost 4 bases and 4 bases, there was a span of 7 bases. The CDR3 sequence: CSVGGSYGYTF. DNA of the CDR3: TGCAGCGTTGGAGGGAGCTATGGCTACACCTTC.

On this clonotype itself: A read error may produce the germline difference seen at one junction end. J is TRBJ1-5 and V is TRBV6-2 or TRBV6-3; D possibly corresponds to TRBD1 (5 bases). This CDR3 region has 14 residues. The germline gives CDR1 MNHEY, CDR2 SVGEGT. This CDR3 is CASSYGTSSQPQHF. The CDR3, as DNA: TGTGCCAGCAGTTACGGGACTAGCAGTCAGCCCCAGCATTTT.

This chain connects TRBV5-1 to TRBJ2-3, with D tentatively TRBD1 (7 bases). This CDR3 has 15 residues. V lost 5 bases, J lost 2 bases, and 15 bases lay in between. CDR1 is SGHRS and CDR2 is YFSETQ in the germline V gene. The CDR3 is CASSAGGYYTDTQYF. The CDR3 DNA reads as TGCGCCAGCAGTGCAGGGGGGTACTACACAGATACGCAGTATTTT. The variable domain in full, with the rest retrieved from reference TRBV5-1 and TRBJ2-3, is KAGVTQTPRYLIKTRGQQVTLSCSPISGHRSVSWYQQTPGQGLQFLFEYFSETQRNKGNFPGRFSGRQFSNSRSEMNVSTLELGDSALYLCASSAGGYYTDTQYFGPGTRLTVL.

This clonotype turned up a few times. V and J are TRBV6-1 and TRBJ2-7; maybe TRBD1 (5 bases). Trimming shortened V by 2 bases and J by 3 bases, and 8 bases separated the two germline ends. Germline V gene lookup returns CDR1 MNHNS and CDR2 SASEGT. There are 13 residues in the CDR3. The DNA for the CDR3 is TGTGCCAGCAGTGAAACAGGATACTACGAGCAGTACTTC. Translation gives CASSETGYYEQYF.

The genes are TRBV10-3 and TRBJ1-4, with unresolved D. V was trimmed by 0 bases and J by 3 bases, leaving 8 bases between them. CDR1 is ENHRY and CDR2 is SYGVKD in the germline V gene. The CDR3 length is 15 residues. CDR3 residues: CAISESGLPNEKLFF. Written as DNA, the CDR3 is TGTGCCATCAGTGAGTCAGGGTTGCCTAATGAAAAACTGTTTTTT.

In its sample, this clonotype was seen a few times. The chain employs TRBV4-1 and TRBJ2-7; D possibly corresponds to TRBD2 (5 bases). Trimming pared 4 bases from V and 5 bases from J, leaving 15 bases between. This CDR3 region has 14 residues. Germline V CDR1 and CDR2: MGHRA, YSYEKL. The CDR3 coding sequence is TGCGCCAGCAGCCCCCAAGCGGAAGCGAACGAGCAGTACTTC. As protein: CASSPQAEANEQYF.

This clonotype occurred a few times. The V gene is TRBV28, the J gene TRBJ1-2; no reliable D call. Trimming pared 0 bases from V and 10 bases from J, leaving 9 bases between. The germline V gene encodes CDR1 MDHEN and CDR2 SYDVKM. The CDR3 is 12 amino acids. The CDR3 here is CASSLWEPFYTF. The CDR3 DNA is TGTGCCAGCAGTTTATGGGAACCTTTCTACACCTTC.

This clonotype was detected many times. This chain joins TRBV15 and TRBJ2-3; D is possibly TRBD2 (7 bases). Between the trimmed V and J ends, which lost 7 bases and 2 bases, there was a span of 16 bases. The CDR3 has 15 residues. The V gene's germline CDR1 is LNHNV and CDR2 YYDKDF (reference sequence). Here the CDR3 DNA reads TGTGCCACCACCCCGGGGGGCGCTACCACAGATACGCAGTATTTT. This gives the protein CATTPGGATTDTQYF.

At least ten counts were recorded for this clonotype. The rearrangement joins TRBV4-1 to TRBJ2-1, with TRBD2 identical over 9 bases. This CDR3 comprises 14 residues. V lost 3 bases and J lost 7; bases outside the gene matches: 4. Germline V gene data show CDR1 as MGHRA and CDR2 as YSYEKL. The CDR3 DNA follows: TGCGCCAGCAGCCACGGACTAGCGATAAATGAGCAGTTCTTC. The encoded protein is CASSHGLAINEQFF.

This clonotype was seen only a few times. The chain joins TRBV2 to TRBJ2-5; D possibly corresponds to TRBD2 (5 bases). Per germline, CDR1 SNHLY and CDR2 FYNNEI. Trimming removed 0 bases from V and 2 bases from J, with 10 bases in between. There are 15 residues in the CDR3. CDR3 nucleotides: TGTGCCAGCAGTGAAGCGCTTCGGGGTCAAGAGACCCAGTACTTC. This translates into CASSEALRGQETQYF.

CDR3 DNA sequence: TGCAGCGTTGGGGTCGGACTAGCGGGGGGGAATACGCAGTATTTT. Protein sequence: CSVGVGLAGGNTQYF. V usage is TRBV29-1 and J usage is TRBJ2-3; 15 bases line up with TRBD2. The germline CDR1 and CDR2 sequences are SQVTM and ANQGSEA. Trimming at V came to 4 bases and at J to 7 bases, leaving 6 bases not matched to a gene. CDR3 length: 15 residues.

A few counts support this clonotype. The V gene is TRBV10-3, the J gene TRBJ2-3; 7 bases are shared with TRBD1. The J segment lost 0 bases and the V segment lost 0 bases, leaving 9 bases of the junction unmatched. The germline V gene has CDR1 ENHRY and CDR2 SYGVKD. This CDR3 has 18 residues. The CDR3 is CAISESIYGTASTDTQYF. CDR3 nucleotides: TGTGCCATCAGTGAGTCCATCTACGGGACAGCTAGCACAGATACGCAGTATTTT.

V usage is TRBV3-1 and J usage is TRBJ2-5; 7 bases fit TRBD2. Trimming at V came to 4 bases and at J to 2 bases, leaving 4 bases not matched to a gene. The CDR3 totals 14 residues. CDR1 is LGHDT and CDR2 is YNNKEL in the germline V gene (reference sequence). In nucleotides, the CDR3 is TGTGCCAGCAGCCGACTAGCCGTACAAGAGACCCAGTACTTC. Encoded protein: CASSRLAVQETQYF.

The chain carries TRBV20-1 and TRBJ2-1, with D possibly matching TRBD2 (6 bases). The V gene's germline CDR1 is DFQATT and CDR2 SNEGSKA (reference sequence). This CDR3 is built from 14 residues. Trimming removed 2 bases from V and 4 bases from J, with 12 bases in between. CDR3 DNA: TGCAGTGCTAGAATTGGCGGGATTTACAATGAGCAGTTCTTC. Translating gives CSARIGGIYNEQFF.

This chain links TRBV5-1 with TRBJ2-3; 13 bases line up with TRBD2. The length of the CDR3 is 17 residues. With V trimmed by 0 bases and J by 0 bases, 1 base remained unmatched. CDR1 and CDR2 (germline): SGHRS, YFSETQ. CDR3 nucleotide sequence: TGCGCCAGCAGCTTGGAGACTAGCGGGAGGAGCACAGATACGCAGTATTTT. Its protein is CASSLETSGRSTDTQYF.

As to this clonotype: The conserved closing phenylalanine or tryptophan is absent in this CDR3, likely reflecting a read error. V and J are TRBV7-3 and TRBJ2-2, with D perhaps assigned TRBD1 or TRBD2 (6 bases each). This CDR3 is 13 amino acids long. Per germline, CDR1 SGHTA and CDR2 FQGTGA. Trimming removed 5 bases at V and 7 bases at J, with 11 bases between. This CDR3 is CASSLQGGGELFL. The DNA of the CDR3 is TGTGCCAGCAGCCTACAGGGAGGCGGGGAGCTGTTTCTT.

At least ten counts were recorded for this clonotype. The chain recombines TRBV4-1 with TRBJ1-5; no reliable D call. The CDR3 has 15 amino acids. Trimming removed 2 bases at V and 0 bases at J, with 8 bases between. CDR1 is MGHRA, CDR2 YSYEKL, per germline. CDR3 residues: CASSQLRGSNQPQHF. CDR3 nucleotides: TGCGCCAGCAGCCAACTACGCGGTAGCAATCAGCCCCAGCATTTT.

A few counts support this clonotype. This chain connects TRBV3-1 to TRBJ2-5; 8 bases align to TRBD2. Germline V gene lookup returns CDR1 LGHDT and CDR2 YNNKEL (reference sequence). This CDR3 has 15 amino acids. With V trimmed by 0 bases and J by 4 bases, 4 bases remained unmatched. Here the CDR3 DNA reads TGTGCCAGCAGCCAAGACCCTGCGGGAGGAGAGACCCAGTACTTC. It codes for CASSQDPAGGETQYF.

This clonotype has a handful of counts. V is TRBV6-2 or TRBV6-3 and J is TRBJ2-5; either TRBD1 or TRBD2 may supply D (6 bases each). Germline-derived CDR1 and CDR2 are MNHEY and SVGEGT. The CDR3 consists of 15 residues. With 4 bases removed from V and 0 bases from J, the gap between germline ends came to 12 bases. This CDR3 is CASSSEGGNQETQYF. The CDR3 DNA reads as TGTGCCAGCAGTTCCGAGGGGGGAAACCAAGAGACCCAGTACTTC.

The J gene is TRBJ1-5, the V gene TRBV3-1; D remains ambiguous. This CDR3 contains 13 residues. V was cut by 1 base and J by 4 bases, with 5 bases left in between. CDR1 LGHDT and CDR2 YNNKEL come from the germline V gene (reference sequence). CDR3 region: CASSQGPNQPQHF. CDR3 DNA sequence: TGTGCCAGCAGCCAAGGCCCGAATCAGCCCCAGCATTTT.

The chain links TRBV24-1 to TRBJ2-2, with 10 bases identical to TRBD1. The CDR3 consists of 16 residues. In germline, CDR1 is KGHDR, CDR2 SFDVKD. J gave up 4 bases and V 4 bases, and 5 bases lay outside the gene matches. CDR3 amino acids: CATSDPDRGRTGELFF. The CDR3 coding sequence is TGTGCCACCAGTGACCCTGACAGGGGGCGCACCGGGGAGCTGTTTTTT.

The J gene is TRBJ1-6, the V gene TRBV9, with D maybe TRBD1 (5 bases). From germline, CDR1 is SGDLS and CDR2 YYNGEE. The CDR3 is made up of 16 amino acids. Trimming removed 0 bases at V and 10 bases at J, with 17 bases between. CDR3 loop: CASSVGGTRGESPLHF. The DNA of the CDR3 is TGTGCCAGCAGCGTAGGTGGGACCCGCGGGGAGTCACCCCTCCACTTT.

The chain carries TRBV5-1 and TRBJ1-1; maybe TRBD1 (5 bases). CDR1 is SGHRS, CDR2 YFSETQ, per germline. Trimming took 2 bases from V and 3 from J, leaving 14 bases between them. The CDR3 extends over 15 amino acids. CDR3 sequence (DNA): TGCGCCAGCAGCTTTCTAACAGGATCGGACACTGAAGCTTTCTTT. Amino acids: CASSFLTGSDTEAFF.

The CDR3, as DNA: TGTGCCAGCAGCCAAGATAGGGGACAGGGCTCTGGAAACACCATATATTTT. Translation gives CASSQDRGQGSGNTIYF. The J gene is TRBJ1-3, the V gene TRBV4-2; 9 bases match TRBD1. The CDR3 contains 17 residues. The germline V gene encodes CDR1 LGHNA and CDR2 YNFKEQ. Losses at the gene ends were 0 bases for V and 0 bases for J; bases not matched to a gene: 3.

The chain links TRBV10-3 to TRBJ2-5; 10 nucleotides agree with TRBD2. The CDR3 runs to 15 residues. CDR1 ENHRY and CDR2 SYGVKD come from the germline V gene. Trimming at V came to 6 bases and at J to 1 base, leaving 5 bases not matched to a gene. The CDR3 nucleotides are TGTGCCATCAGCCCTAGCGGGGGTCTCCAAGAGACCCAGTACTTC. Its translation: CAISPSGGLQETQYF.